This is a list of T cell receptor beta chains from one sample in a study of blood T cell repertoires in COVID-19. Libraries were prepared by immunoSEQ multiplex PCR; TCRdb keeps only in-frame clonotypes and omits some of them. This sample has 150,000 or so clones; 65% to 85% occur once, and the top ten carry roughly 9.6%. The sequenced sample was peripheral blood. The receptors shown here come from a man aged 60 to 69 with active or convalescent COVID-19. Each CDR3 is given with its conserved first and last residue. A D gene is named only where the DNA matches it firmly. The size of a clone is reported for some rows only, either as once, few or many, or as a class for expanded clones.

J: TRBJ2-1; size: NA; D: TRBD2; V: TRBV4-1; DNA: TGCGCCAGCAGCCAAGATCACTGGCCTTGGCGGGGGGCCCGCTCCTACAATGAGCAGTTCTTC; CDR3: CASSQDHWPWRGARSYNEQFF
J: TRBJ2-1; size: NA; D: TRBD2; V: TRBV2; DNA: TGTGCCAGCACCGGACTAGCGCCCAATGAGCAGTTCTTC; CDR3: CASTGLAPNEQFF
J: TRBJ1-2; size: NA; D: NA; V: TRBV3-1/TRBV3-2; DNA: TGTGCCAGCAGCCAATCTCTAGTCTACACCTTC; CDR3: CASSQSLVYTF
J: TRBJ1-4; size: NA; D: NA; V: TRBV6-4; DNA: TGTGCCAGCAGTGACTCGATCAGGGGCGAAAAACTGTTTTTT; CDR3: CASSDSIRGEKLFF
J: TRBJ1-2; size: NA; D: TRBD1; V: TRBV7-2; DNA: TGTGCCAGCAGCTTAGGAGACAGGGGGAACTATGGCTACACCTTC; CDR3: CASSLGDRGNYGYTF
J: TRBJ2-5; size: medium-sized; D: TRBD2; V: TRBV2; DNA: TGTGCCAGCAGGGAGGATAGCGGGAGTTTAGAGACCCAGTACTTC; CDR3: CASREDSGSLETQYF
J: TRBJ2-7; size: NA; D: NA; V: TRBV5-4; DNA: TGTGCCAGCAGAAGTCAGGGAAGTCCCTACGAGCAGTACTTC; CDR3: CASRSQGSPYEQYF
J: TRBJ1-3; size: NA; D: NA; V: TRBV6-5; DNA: TGTGCCAGCAGTTACTCGAGAGGTCCAGGAAACACCATATATTTT; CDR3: CASSYSRGPGNTIYF
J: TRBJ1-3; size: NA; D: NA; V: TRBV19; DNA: TGTGCCAGTAGTATGTCGGTTACTGGAAACACCATATATTTT; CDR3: CASSMSVTGNTIYF
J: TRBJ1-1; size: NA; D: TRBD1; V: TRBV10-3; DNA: TGTGCCATCAGTGGACAGGGACTGAACACTGAAGCTTTCTTT; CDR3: CAISGQGLNTEAFF
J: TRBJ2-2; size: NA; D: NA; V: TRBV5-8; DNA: TGTGCCAGCACTGACAGGAACACCGGGGAGCTGTTTTTT; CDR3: CASTDRNTGELFF
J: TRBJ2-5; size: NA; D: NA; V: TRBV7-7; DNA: TGTGCTAGCAGCTTAGGACAGAAAAAAGAGACCCAGTACTTC; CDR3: CASSLGQKKETQYF
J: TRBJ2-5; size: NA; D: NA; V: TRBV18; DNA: TGTGCCAGCTCACCCCGGAAGGGGGAGACCCAGTACTTC; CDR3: CASSPRKGETQYF
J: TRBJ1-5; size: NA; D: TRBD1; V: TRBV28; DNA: TGTGCCAGCAGTTTAGCGACAGGGAGCAATCAGCCCCAGCATTTT; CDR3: CASSLATGSNQPQHF
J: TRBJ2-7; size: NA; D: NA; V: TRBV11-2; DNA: TGTGCCAGCAGCTTAGTGGGACACCCCACCCTCGTCTACGAGCAGTACTTC; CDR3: CASSLVGHPTLVYEQYF
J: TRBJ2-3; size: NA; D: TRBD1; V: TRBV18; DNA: TGTGCCAGCTCACCACCCGGACAGGGCACAGATACGCAGTATTTT; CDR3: CASSPPGQGTDTQYF
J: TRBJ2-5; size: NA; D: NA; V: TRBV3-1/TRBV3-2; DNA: TGTGCCAGCAGCCCGTACCCGACAGGATACCAAGAGACCCAGTACTTC; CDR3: CASSPYPTGYQETQYF
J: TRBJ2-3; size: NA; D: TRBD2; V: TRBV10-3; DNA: TGTGCCATCAGTGAGTCGGGCGGGGGAAGCACAGATACGCAGTATTTT; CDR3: CAISESGGGSTDTQYF
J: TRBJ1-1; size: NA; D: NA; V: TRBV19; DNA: TGTGCCATCAGCCCAACCGGGGGGTCTGAAGCTTTCTTT; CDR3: CAISPTGGSEAFF
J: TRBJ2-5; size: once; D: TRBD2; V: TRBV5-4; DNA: TGTGCCAGCAGCCTGGCCGGGGCTAGCGGGGAAGAGACCCAGTACTTC; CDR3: CASSLAGASGEETQYF
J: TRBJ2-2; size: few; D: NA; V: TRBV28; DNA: TGTGCCAGCACTGGTCCGGTCGCGAACACCGGGGAGCTGTTTTTT; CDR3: CASTGPVANTGELFF
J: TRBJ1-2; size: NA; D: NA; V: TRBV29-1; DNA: TGCAGCGTCCAACGGGGATCTAACTATGGCTACACCTTC; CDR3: CSVQRGSNYGYTF
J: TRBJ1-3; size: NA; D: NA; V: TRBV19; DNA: TGTGCCACACAGGTTTCTGGAAACACCATATATTTT; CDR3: CATQVSGNTIYF
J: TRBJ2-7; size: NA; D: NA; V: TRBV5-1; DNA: TGCGCCAGCAGCTTGGGTCTCTCAGGAAGCATCTACGAGCAGTACTTC; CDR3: CASSLGLSGSIYEQYF
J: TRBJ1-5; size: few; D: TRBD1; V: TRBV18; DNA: TGTGCCAGCTCACCAAGGGGGCGTAGCAATCAGCCCCAGCATTTT; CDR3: CASSPRGRSNQPQHF
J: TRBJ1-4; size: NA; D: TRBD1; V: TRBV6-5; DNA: TGTGCCAGCGGCCGGGACAGGACTAATGAAAAACTGTTTTTT; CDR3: CASGRDRTNEKLFF
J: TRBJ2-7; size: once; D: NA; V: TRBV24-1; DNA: TGTGCCACCAGTGATCGAACAGGGGGGGGAACCTACGAGCAGTACTTC; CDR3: CATSDRTGGGTYEQYF
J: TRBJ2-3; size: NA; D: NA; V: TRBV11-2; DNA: TGTGCCAGCAGCTTAGAAGGCGGGGCCAACTGGGATACGCAGTATTTT; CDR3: CASSLEGGANWDTQYF
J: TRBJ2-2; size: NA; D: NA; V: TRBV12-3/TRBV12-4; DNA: TGTGCCAGCAGTCTTGACACCGGCGGGGAGCTGTTTTTT; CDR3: CASSLDTGGELFF
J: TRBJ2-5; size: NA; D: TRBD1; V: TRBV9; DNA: TGTGCCAGCAGCGTAGGAGGGACAGGGAGAGAGACCCAGTACTTC; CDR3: CASSVGGTGRETQYF
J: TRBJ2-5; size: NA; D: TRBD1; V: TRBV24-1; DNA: TGTGCCACCAGTGATACTACAGGGGAAGAGACCCAGTACTTC; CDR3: CATSDTTGEETQYF
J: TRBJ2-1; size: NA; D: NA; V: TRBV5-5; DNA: TGTGCCAGCAGCTTGAGAGTAGTTGAGGGCAATGAGCAGTTCTTC; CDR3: CASSLRVVEGNEQFF
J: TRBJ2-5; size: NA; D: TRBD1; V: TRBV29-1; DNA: TGCAGCGTTGCCCCCCGGGACAGGGGTTTATCCCAAGAGACCCAGTACTTC; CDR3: CSVAPRDRGLSQETQYF
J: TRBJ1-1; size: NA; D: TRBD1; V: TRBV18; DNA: TGTGCCAGCTCACCACCAGGGGGCGTGAACACTGAAGCTTTCTTT; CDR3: CASSPPGGVNTEAFF
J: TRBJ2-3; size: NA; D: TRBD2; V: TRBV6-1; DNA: TGTGCCAGCAGTGGAATAGCGGGAGAGGGCACAGATACGCAGTATTTT; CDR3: CASSGIAGEGTDTQYF
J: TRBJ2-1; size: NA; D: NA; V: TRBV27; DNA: TGTGCCAGCAGTTTCAACCCTTTCGGTGAGCAGTTCTTC; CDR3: CASSFNPFGEQFF
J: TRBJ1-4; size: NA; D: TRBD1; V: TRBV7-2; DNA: TGTGCCAGCAGCTTGGGACAGGGGAGTGAAAAACTGTTTTTT; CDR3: CASSLGQGSEKLFF
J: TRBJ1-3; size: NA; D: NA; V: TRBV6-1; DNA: TGTGCCAGCAGTGAACTGAGGGCCCCGATACCTGGAAACACCATATATTTT; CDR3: CASSELRAPIPGNTIYF
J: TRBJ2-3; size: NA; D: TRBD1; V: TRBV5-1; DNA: TGCGCCAGCAGCTGGGGGTCCGGGAAGGGGGCCTACACAGATACGCAGTATTTT; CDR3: CASSWGSGKGAYTDTQYF
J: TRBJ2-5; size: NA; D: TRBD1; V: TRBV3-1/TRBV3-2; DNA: TGTGCCAGCAGCCCCTGGGACAGCCCTCAAGAGACCCAGTACTTC; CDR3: CASSPWDSPQETQYF
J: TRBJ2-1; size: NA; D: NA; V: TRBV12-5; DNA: TGTGCTAGTGGTTTGGACAGGGTGGTGAATGAGCAGTTCTTC; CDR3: CASGLDRVVNEQFF